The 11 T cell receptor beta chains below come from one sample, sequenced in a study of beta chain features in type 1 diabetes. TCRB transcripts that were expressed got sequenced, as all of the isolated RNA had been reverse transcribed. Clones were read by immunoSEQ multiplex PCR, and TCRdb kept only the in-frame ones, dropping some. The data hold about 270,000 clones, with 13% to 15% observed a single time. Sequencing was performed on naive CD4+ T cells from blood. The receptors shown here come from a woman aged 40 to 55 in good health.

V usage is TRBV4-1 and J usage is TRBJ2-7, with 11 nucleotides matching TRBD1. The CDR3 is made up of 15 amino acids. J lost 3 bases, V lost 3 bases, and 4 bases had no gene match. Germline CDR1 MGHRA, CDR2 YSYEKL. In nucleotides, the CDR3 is TGCGCCAGCAGCCACCCGGGACAGGGGGGCTACGAGCAGTACTTC. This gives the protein CASSHPGQGGYEQYF.

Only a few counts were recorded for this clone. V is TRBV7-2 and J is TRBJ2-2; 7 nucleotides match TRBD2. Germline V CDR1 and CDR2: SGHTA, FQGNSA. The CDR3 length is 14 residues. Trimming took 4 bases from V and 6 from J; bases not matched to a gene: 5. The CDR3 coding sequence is TGTGCCAGCAGCTCGGGGCTAGCGGCCGGGGAGCTGTTTTTT. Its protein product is CASSSGLAAGELFF.

As DNA, the CDR3 is TGTGCCAGCAGCCAAGCTGTGAGGGGGCCTGGAAACACCATATATTTT. Amino acid sequence: CASSQAVRGPGNTIYF. V and J are TRBV4-2 and TRBJ1-3, with 7 bases lining up with TRBD1. Trimming cost V 1 base and J 2 bases; bases outside gene matches: 5. This CDR3 is built from 16 residues. CDR1 is LGHNA, CDR2 YNFKEQ, per germline.

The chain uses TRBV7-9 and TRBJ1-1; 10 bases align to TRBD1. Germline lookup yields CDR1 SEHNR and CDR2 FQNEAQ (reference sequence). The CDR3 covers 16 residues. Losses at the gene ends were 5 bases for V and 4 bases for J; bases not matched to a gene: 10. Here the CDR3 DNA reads TGTGCCAGCAGCCCCGGGACAGGGGCGGGTAGCACTGAAGCTTTCTTT. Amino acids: CASSPGTGAGSTEAFF.

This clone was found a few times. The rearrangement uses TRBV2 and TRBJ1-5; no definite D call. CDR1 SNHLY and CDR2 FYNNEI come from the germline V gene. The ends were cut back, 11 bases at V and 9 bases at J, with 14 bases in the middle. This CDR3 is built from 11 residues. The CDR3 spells CALLARPPQHF. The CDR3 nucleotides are TGTGCCCTATTAGCGCGGCCGCCCCAGCATTTT. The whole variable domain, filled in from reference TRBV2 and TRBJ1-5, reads EPEVTQTPSHQVTQMGQEVILRCVPISNHLYFYWYRQILGQKVEFLVSFYNNEISEKSEIFDDQFSVERPDGSNFTLKIRSTKLEDSAMYFCALLARPPQHFGDGTRLSIL.

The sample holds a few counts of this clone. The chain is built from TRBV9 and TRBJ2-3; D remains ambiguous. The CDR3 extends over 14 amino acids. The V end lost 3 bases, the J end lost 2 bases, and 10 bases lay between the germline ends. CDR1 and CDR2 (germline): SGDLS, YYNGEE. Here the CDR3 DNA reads TGTGCCAGCAGCGGGTGGCGGTACACAGATACGCAGTATTTT. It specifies CASSGWRYTDTQYF.

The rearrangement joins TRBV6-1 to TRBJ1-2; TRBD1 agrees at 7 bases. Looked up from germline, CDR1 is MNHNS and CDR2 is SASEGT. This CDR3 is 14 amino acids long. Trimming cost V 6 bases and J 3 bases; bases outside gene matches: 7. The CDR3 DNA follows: TGTGCCAGCAGGGAGGGACAGCTCTACTATGGCTACACCTTC. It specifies CASREGQLYYGYTF.

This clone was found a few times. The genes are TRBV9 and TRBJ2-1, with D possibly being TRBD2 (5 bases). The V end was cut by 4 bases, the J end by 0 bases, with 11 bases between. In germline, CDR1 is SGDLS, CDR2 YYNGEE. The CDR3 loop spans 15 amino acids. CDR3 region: CASSTEGRSYNEQFF. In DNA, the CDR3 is TGTGCCAGCAGCACCGAGGGTCGCTCCTACAATGAGCAGTTCTTC.

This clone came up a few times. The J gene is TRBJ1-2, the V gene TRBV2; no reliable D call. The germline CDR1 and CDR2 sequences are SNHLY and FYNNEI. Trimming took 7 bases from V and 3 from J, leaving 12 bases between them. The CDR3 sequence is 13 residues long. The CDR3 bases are TGTGCCAGCACCCCCGGTTCGGACTATGGCTACACCTTC. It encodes CASTPGSDYGYTF.

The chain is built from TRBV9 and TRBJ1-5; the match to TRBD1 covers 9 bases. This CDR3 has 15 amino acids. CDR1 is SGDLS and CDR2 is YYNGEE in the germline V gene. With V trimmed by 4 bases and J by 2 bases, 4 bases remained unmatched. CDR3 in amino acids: CASSFGTGRNQPQHF. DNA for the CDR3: TGTGCCAGCAGCTTCGGGACAGGGCGCAATCAGCCCCAGCATTTT.

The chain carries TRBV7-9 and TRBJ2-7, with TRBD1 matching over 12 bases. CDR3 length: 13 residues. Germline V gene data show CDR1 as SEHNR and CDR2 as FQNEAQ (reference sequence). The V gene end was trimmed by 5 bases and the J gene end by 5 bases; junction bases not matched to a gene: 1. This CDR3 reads CASSRDRGHEQYF. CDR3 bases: TGTGCCAGCAGCCGGGACAGGGGGCACGAGCAGTACTTC.